Listed below are T cell receptor beta chains from one sample, sequenced in a study of T cells in localized non-small cell lung cancer. TCRdb keeps only in-frame clones here, not all; method: immunoSEQ multiplex PCR. The table has tens of thousands of clones, about 88% seen once. This material consisted of peripheral blood, taken before any cancer treatment. These receptors were collected from a female donor older than 55 with stage I lung adenocarcinoma. CDR3s include the opening cysteine and the closing phenylalanine or tryptophan. The D gene is left open where the match is weak. Some rows mark clone size as missing; the rest say once, few, many or name a class of expanded clone.

cdr3_length: 16; d_call: -; v_call: TRBV10-3; j_call: TRBJ2-5; clone_size: -; cdr3_aa: CAISESPGGSQETQYF; cdr3_nt: TGTGCCATCAGTGAGTCGCCAGGAGGAAGCCAAGAGACCCAGTACTTC
cdr3_length: 10; d_call: -; v_call: TRBV6-1; j_call: TRBJ2-5; clone_size: -; cdr3_aa: CASSEGDVYF; cdr3_nt: TGTGCCAGCAGTGAAGGAGACGTGTACTTC
cdr3_length: 15; d_call: -; v_call: TRBV18; j_call: TRBJ2-3; clone_size: -; cdr3_aa: CASSPPGYTTDTQYF; cdr3_nt: TGTGCCAGCTCACCACCAGGGTATACGACAGATACGCAGTATTTT
cdr3_length: 13; d_call: -; v_call: TRBV7-9; j_call: TRBJ1-1; clone_size: -; cdr3_aa: CASSLEERATAFF; cdr3_nt: TGTGCCAGCAGCTTAGAGGAGAGGGCTACAGCTTTCTTT
cdr3_length: 16; d_call: -; v_call: TRBV2; j_call: TRBJ2-4; clone_size: -; cdr3_aa: CASSGSAGTIVNIQYF; cdr3_nt: TGTGCCAGCAGTGGGTCGGCGGGGACCATCGTAAACATTCAGTACTTC
cdr3_length: 14; d_call: -; v_call: TRBV11-2; j_call: TRBJ2-1; clone_size: -; cdr3_aa: CASSLEYNYNEQFF; cdr3_nt: TGTGCCAGCAGCTTAGAATACAACTACAATGAGCAGTTCTTC
cdr3_length: 16; d_call: TRBD1; v_call: TRBV19; j_call: TRBJ1-4; clone_size: -; cdr3_aa: CASSMDRGRGREKLFF; cdr3_nt: TGTGCCAGTAGTATGGACAGGGGTAGGGGTAGGGAAAAACTGTTTTTT
cdr3_length: 13; d_call: TRBD1; v_call: TRBV18; j_call: TRBJ1-1; clone_size: -; cdr3_aa: CASSPQEQGKAFF; cdr3_nt: TGTGCCAGCTCACCGCAGGAACAGGGGAAAGCTTTCTTT
cdr3_length: 14; d_call: -; v_call: TRBV6-5; j_call: TRBJ2-6; clone_size: -; cdr3_aa: CASEHRPGANVLTF; cdr3_nt: TGTGCCAGCGAACACAGGCCTGGGGCCAACGTCCTGACTTTC
cdr3_length: 14; d_call: -; v_call: TRBV9; j_call: TRBJ1-1; clone_size: -; cdr3_aa: CASSFGSRDTEAFF; cdr3_nt: TGTGCCAGCAGCTTTGGAAGTCGGGACACTGAAGCTTTCTTT
cdr3_length: 13; d_call: TRBD2; v_call: TRBV19; j_call: TRBJ2-2; clone_size: -; cdr3_aa: CASSIRGDGELFF; cdr3_nt: TGTGCCAGTAGTATCCGGGGGGACGGGGAGCTGTTTTTT
cdr3_length: 13; d_call: TRBD1; v_call: TRBV6-1; j_call: TRBJ2-7; clone_size: -; cdr3_aa: CASSANRGYEQYF; cdr3_nt: TGTGCCAGCAGTGCAAACAGGGGCTACGAGCAGTACTTC
cdr3_length: 14; d_call: -; v_call: TRBV9; j_call: TRBJ1-1; clone_size: -; cdr3_aa: CASSVGGRGTEAFF; cdr3_nt: TGTGCCAGCAGCGTAGGCGGCAGGGGCACTGAAGCTTTCTTT
cdr3_length: 14; d_call: -; v_call: TRBV28; j_call: TRBJ2-4; clone_size: -; cdr3_aa: CASTERAGGNIQYF; cdr3_nt: TGTGCCAGCACCGAAAGGGCAGGGGGGAACATTCAGTACTTC
cdr3_length: 11; d_call: -; v_call: TRBV11-3; j_call: TRBJ2-7; clone_size: -; cdr3_aa: CASSRRYEQYF; cdr3_nt: TGTGCCAGCAGCCGGCGCTACGAGCAGTACTTC
cdr3_length: 13; d_call: -; v_call: TRBV7-8; j_call: TRBJ1-5; clone_size: -; cdr3_aa: CASSLWADQPQHF; cdr3_nt: TGTGCCAGCAGCTTATGGGCGGATCAGCCCCAGCATTTT
cdr3_length: 14; d_call: TRBD1; v_call: TRBV5-1; j_call: TRBJ2-2; clone_size: -; cdr3_aa: CASSTGQHTGELFF; cdr3_nt: TGCGCCAGCAGCACGGGACAGCACACCGGGGAGCTGTTTTTT
cdr3_length: 13; d_call: TRBD1; v_call: TRBV6-6; j_call: TRBJ2-7; clone_size: -; cdr3_aa: CASRGTGGAEQYF; cdr3_nt: TGTGCCAGTCGTGGGACAGGGGGAGCCGAGCAGTACTTC
cdr3_length: 14; d_call: -; v_call: TRBV5-6; j_call: TRBJ2-4; clone_size: -; cdr3_aa: CASSMTVAKNIQYF; cdr3_nt: TGTGCCAGCAGCATGACCGTAGCCAAAAACATTCAGTACTTC
cdr3_length: 16; d_call: TRBD1; v_call: TRBV28; j_call: TRBJ1-2; clone_size: -; cdr3_aa: CASTERTGGGIYGYTF; cdr3_nt: TGTGCCAGCACCGAAAGAACAGGGGGCGGGATCTATGGCTACACCTTC
cdr3_length: 14; d_call: TRBD1; v_call: TRBV6-5; j_call: TRBJ1-2; clone_size: -; cdr3_aa: CASSLDTGGSGYTF; cdr3_nt: TGTGCCAGCAGCCTCGACACAGGGGGCTCTGGCTACACCTTC
cdr3_length: 13; d_call: TRBD1; v_call: TRBV6-1; j_call: TRBJ2-7; clone_size: medium-sized; cdr3_aa: CASIGTGLGEQYF; cdr3_nt: TGTGCCAGCATCGGGACAGGGCTGGGCGAGCAGTACTTC
cdr3_length: 17; d_call: TRBD1; v_call: TRBV10-3; j_call: TRBJ1-4; clone_size: -; cdr3_aa: CAISGRNPGTGAEKLFF; cdr3_nt: TGTGCCATCAGTGGGCGAAACCCTGGGACAGGGGCCGAAAAACTGTTTTTT
cdr3_length: 15; d_call: -; v_call: TRBV19; j_call: TRBJ1-5; clone_size: -; cdr3_aa: CASSITIAGNQPQHF; cdr3_nt: TGTGCCAGTAGTATAACCATAGCAGGCAATCAGCCCCAGCATTTT
cdr3_length: 17; d_call: TRBD2; v_call: TRBV7-6; j_call: TRBJ2-2; clone_size: -; cdr3_aa: CASSLGVGGGKAGELFF; cdr3_nt: TGTGCCAGCAGCTTAGGGGTCGGCGGGGGTAAGGCCGGGGAGCTGTTTTTT
cdr3_length: 14; d_call: TRBD1; v_call: TRBV6-1; j_call: TRBJ1-4; clone_size: once; cdr3_aa: CASRDRGYGEKLFF; cdr3_nt: TGTGCCAGCAGGGACAGGGGGTACGGCGAAAAACTGTTTTTT
cdr3_length: 15; d_call: TRBD2; v_call: TRBV7-8; j_call: TRBJ2-2; clone_size: -; cdr3_aa: CASSLSSGYTGELFF; cdr3_nt: TGTGCCAGCAGCTTATCTAGCGGGTACACCGGGGAGCTGTTTTTT
cdr3_length: 14; d_call: -; v_call: TRBV15; j_call: TRBJ1-1; clone_size: -; cdr3_aa: CATSRQDRNTEAFF; cdr3_nt: TGTGCCACCAGCAGACAAGACAGGAACACTGAAGCTTTCTTT
cdr3_length: 15; d_call: -; v_call: TRBV5-4; j_call: TRBJ2-7; clone_size: -; cdr3_aa: CASSHNRGGLDEQYF; cdr3_nt: TGTGCCAGCAGCCACAACCGGGGAGGCCTTGATGAGCAGTACTTC
cdr3_length: 13; d_call: -; v_call: TRBV7-9; j_call: TRBJ1-1; clone_size: large; cdr3_aa: CASSPAGVAEAFF; cdr3_nt: TGTGCCAGCAGCCCGGCAGGTGTGGCTGAAGCTTTCTTT
cdr3_length: 17; d_call: TRBD1; v_call: TRBV6-9; j_call: TRBJ2-2; clone_size: -; cdr3_aa: CASGIGQGSPLGGELFF; cdr3_nt: TGTGCCAGCGGCATAGGACAGGGAAGTCCCTTGGGCGGGGAGCTGTTTTTT
cdr3_length: 15; d_call: -; v_call: TRBV4-1; j_call: TRBJ2-3; clone_size: -; cdr3_aa: CASSQIPTITDTQYF; cdr3_nt: TGCGCCAGCAGCCAAATCCCGACTATCACAGATACGCAGTATTTT
cdr3_length: 15; d_call: -; v_call: TRBV13; j_call: TRBJ1-4; clone_size: -; cdr3_aa: CASSPQARAGEKLFF; cdr3_nt: TGTGCCAGCAGCCCTCAAGCCCGGGCAGGTGAAAAACTGTTTTTT
cdr3_length: 16; d_call: TRBD1; v_call: TRBV5-1; j_call: TRBJ2-6; clone_size: -; cdr3_aa: CASSFGQGGGANVLTF; cdr3_nt: TGCGCCAGCAGCTTCGGACAGGGAGGTGGGGCCAACGTCCTGACTTTC
cdr3_length: 15; d_call: TRBD1; v_call: TRBV9; j_call: TRBJ2-3; clone_size: -; cdr3_aa: CASSAGTGQQDTQYF; cdr3_nt: TGTGCCAGCAGTGCCGGGACAGGGCAACAAGATACGCAGTATTTT
cdr3_length: 15; d_call: TRBD1; v_call: TRBV9; j_call: TRBJ1-4; clone_size: -; cdr3_aa: CASSGGTGGNEKLFF; cdr3_nt: TGTGCCAGCAGCGGAGGGACAGGAGGTAATGAAAAACTGTTTTTT
cdr3_length: 15; d_call: -; v_call: TRBV19; j_call: TRBJ2-2; clone_size: -; cdr3_aa: CASSMGGIDTGELFF; cdr3_nt: TGTGCCAGTAGTATGGGTGGGATTGACACCGGGGAGCTGTTTTTT
cdr3_length: 15; d_call: -; v_call: TRBV4-3; j_call: TRBJ1-4; clone_size: once; cdr3_aa: CASSQEGQPYEKLFF; cdr3_nt: TGCGCCAGCAGCCAAGAAGGGCAGCCTTATGAAAAACTGTTTTTT
cdr3_length: 15; d_call: -; v_call: TRBV11-2; j_call: TRBJ2-2; clone_size: -; cdr3_aa: CASSLSLRGTGELFF; cdr3_nt: TGTGCCAGCAGCCTCTCGCTTAGGGGGACCGGGGAGCTGTTTTTT
cdr3_length: 15; d_call: -; v_call: TRBV18; j_call: TRBJ1-2; clone_size: medium-sized; cdr3_aa: CASSSGSGSPGGYTF; cdr3_nt: TGTGCCAGCTCATCGGGTAGCGGAAGCCCCGGCGGCTACACCTTC
cdr3_length: 16; d_call: TRBD2; v_call: TRBV5-1; j_call: TRBJ2-2; clone_size: -; cdr3_aa: CASSFSGGTNTGELFF; cdr3_nt: TGCGCCAGCAGCTTTAGCGGGGGGACGAACACCGGGGAGCTGTTTTTT
cdr3_length: 16; d_call: -; v_call: TRBV11-2; j_call: TRBJ2-5; clone_size: -; cdr3_aa: CASSWGSRGTQETQYF; cdr3_nt: TGTGCCAGCAGCTGGGGCTCCCGGGGGACTCAAGAGACCCAGTACTTC
cdr3_length: 12; d_call: -; v_call: TRBV5-1; j_call: TRBJ2-7; clone_size: -; cdr3_aa: CASSLVGPEQYF; cdr3_nt: TGCGCCAGCAGCTTGGTGGGCCCCGAGCAGTACTTC
cdr3_length: 16; d_call: TRBD2; v_call: TRBV7-9; j_call: TRBJ2-1; clone_size: once; cdr3_aa: CASSWSGGAGYNEQFF; cdr3_nt: TGTGCCAGCAGCTGGAGCGGGGGGGCCGGCTACAATGAGCAGTTCTTC
cdr3_length: 14; d_call: -; v_call: TRBV5-1; j_call: TRBJ2-5; clone_size: -; cdr3_aa: CASSFGQYQETQYF; cdr3_nt: TGCGCCAGCAGCTTCGGCCAGTACCAAGAGACCCAGTACTTC
cdr3_length: 17; d_call: -; v_call: TRBV4-2; j_call: TRBJ2-1; clone_size: -; cdr3_aa: CASSQVGRESSYNEQFF; cdr3_nt: TGTGCCAGCAGCCAGGTGGGACGGGAGAGCTCCTACAATGAGCAGTTCTTC
cdr3_length: 17; d_call: TRBD2; v_call: TRBV5-4; j_call: TRBJ2-2; clone_size: -; cdr3_aa: CASSLPTSGRDTGELFF; cdr3_nt: TGTGCCAGCAGCTTACCGACTAGCGGGAGGGACACCGGGGAGCTGTTTTTT
cdr3_length: 14; d_call: TRBD2; v_call: TRBV6-1; j_call: TRBJ2-3; clone_size: -; cdr3_aa: CASSRGGNTDTQYF; cdr3_nt: TGTGCCAGCTCCCGGGGGGGAAACACAGATACGCAGTATTTT
cdr3_length: 14; d_call: TRBD1; v_call: TRBV28; j_call: TRBJ2-7; clone_size: -; cdr3_aa: CASSSNRGLYEQYF; cdr3_nt: TGTGCCAGCAGCTCCAACAGGGGGCTGTACGAGCAGTACTTC
cdr3_length: 16; d_call: TRBD2; v_call: TRBV5-1; j_call: TRBJ2-5; clone_size: -; cdr3_aa: CASRGLAGLFQETQYF; cdr3_nt: TGCGCCAGCAGGGGACTAGCGGGGCTCTTCCAAGAGACCCAGTACTTC